Listed below are T cell receptor beta chains from one sample, sequenced in a study of blood T cell repertoires in COVID-19. The protocol was immunoSEQ multiplex PCR, while the TCRdb copy is restricted to in-frame clones and leaves out a portion. Here the sample spans 90,000 to 120,000 clones, over 75% being singletons. The source material was peripheral blood. These receptors were collected from a human donor in a cohort sampled during active COVID-19. CDR3s include the opening cysteine and the closing phenylalanine or tryptophan. D genes are given only for firm matches. Only some rows state a clone size, as once, few, many or a class for expanded clones.

J gene,V gene,clone size,D gene,CDR3 protein,CDR3 DNA
TRBJ2-5,TRBV7-3,-,TRBD2,CASSFGLVETQYF,TGTGCCAGCAGCTTCGGACTAGTAGAGACCCAGTACTTC
TRBJ2-1,TRBV11-2,-,TRBD2,CASSLWGTSENNEQFF,TGTGCCAGCAGCTTATGGGGGACTAGCGAAAACAATGAGCAGTTCTTC
TRBJ2-3,TRBV7-9,-,-,CASSLGEGTTDTQYF,TGTGCCAGCAGCTTGGGAGAGGGGACTACAGATACGCAGTATTTT
TRBJ1-2,TRBV27,once,-,CASSLSTNYGYTF,TGTGCCAGCAGTTTAAGCACTAACTATGGCTACACCTTC
TRBJ1-1,TRBV30,-,-,CAWEGGTNTEAFF,TGTGCCTGGGAGGGAGGTACAAACACTGAAGCTTTCTTT
TRBJ2-2,TRBV5-6,-,TRBD2,CASSGLLAGGHGGELFF,TGTGCCAGCAGCGGCCTTTTAGCGGGAGGGCATGGCGGGGAGCTGTTTTTT
TRBJ1-1,TRBV28,-,-,CASSLSSRGGGTEAFF,TGTGCCAGCAGCCTCTCTTCCCGGGGGGGAGGCACTGAAGCTTTCTTT
TRBJ2-6,TRBV5-4,-,-,CASSLGFLTEASGANVLTF,TGTGCCAGCAGCTTGGGGTTCTTGACAGAAGCCTCTGGGGCCAACGTCCTGACTTTC
TRBJ2-2,TRBV11-2,-,-,CASSLTPYAGELFF,TGTGCCAGCAGCTTAACCCCCTATGCCGGGGAGCTGTTTTTT
TRBJ2-7,TRBV5-1,once,-,CASSGDSYEQYF,TGCGCCAGCAGCGGTGACAGCTACGAGCAGTACTTC
TRBJ2-3,TRBV4-3,-,-,CASSQDSRGATSTDTQYF,TGCGCCAGCAGCCAAGATTCGCGCGGAGCCACTAGCACAGATACGCAGTATTTT
TRBJ1-1,TRBV30,-,-,CAWSVLGGNTEAFF,TGTGCCTGGAGTGTACTAGGGGGAAACACTGAAGCTTTCTTT
TRBJ1-1,TRBV18,-,TRBD1,CASSRGLNTEAFF,TGTGCCAGCTCTAGGGGGCTGAACACTGAAGCTTTCTTT
TRBJ2-1,TRBV28,-,-,CASSYRDTTNNEQFF,TGTGCCAGCAGTTACCGGGACACCACAAACAATGAGCAGTTCTTC
TRBJ2-1,TRBV9,-,TRBD1,CASSATGTVVIDEQFF,TGTGCCAGCTCCGCGACAGGGACGGTGGTAATCGATGAGCAGTTCTTC
TRBJ2-7,TRBV19,once,TRBD1,CASSIGQKTDRGKDEQYF,TGTGCCAGTAGTATTGGGCAAAAAACTGACAGGGGAAAGGACGAGCAGTACTTC
TRBJ2-1,TRBV19,-,TRBD2,CASSIRTSGTNEQFF,TGTGCCAGTAGTATTCGGACTAGCGGAACCAATGAGCAGTTCTTC
TRBJ1-2,TRBV21-1,-,-,CASSFRGDYGYTF,TGTGCCAGCAGCTTCCGCGGGGACTATGGCTACACCTTC
TRBJ2-1,TRBV7-6,-,TRBD2,CASSSGLAGGYNEQFF,TGTGCCAGCAGCTCGGGACTAGCGGGAGGTTACAATGAGCAGTTCTTC
TRBJ2-1,TRBV9,-,-,CASSGGGPDNEQFF,TGTGCCAGCAGCGGGGGGGGCCCGGACAATGAGCAGTTCTTC
TRBJ2-5,TRBV25-1,-,-,CASSPMETQYF,TGTGCCAGCAGTCCTATGGAGACCCAGTACTTC
TRBJ2-3,TRBV30,-,-,CAWRRAGRIDTQYF,TGTGCCTGGAGGCGGGCGGGGAGGATAGATACGCAGTATTTT
TRBJ1-5,TRBV5-3,-,-,CARSLGRFQPQHF,TGTGCCAGAAGCTTGGGTCGGTTCCAGCCCCAGCATTTT
TRBJ1-5,TRBV6-5,-,-,CASRAKGQPQHF,TGTGCCAGCCGCGCGAAGGGGCAGCCCCAGCATTTT
TRBJ1-5,TRBV28,-,-,CASSSSPGYQPQHF,TGTGCCAGCAGCTCATCACCGGGGTATCAGCCCCAGCATTTT
TRBJ2-3,TRBV6-5,-,-,CASSYNEADTQYF,TGTGCCAGCAGTTACAATGAGGCAGATACGCAGTATTTT
TRBJ2-7,TRBV9,-,TRBD2,CASSASAGGLYEQYF,TGTGCCAGCAGCGCCTCAGCGGGAGGGCTCTACGAGCAGTACTTC
TRBJ1-1,TRBV7-3,-,TRBD1,CASSPGRQGEAFF,TGTGCCAGCAGCCCAGGGCGACAGGGTGAAGCTTTCTTT
TRBJ2-5,TRBV24-1,-,TRBD2,CATSDSRTSEETQYF,TGTGCCACCAGTGATTCCCGGACTAGCGAAGAGACCCAGTACTTC
TRBJ2-1,TRBV29-1,-,-,CSVESPGLPRNEQFF,TGCAGCGTCGAATCCCCGGGACTCCCTAGGAATGAGCAGTTCTTC
TRBJ1-2,TRBV19,-,-,CASSPFNYGYTF,TGTGCCAGTAGTCCTTTTAACTATGGCTACACCTTC
TRBJ2-7,TRBV27,-,-,CASSLDSTYEQYF,TGTGCCAGCAGTTTGGACAGCACCTACGAGCAGTACTTC